This T cell receptor beta chain was retrieved from a study of CD4+ T cells in melanoma. The assay was immunoSEQ multiplex PCR, and TCRdb's table has in-frame clones only and misses some. The table shows more than 110,000 clones, with around 90% occurring only once. Germline CDR1 reads SGDLS; CDR2 reads YYNGEE. The CDR3 contains 18 residues. Trimming shortened V by 0 bases and J by 3 bases, and 21 bases separated the two germline ends. V is TRBV9 and J is TRBJ1-1, with a tentative D call TRBD1 (6 bases). The clonotype was recovered from a human donor with melanoma. CDR3 sequence: CASSVDPTPGQGDTEAFF. CDR3 bases: TGTGCCAGCAGCGTAGACCCCACTCCGGGACAAGGGGACACTGAAGCTTTCTTT.